The T cell receptor beta chain under discussion was sequenced for a study of blood T cells in healthy people across ages. PCR was performed a second time for roughly 7 to 12 cycles using a sample-barcoded 5' primer and a J-beta primer mix. TCRdb re-analysed the 5' RACE reads in MiXCR, keeping a single row per CDR3 protein. The table shows about 580,000 distinct CDR3 sequences, with 40% to 55% occurring only once. With respect to this clonotype: Its antigen is undetermined.

This CDR3 is built from 16 residues. Germline assignment: CDR1 SGHRS and CDR2 YFSETQ. V was clipped by 0 bases and J by 4 bases; unmatched bases: 6. The study's findings and limits: Using unsorted PBMCs precluded a conclusive naive versus antigen-experienced comparison.

The sequence was obtained from a man aged 80 or over in good health. This chain connects TRBV5-1 to TRBJ2-5, with TRBD2 matching over 10 bases. The sequenced sample was blood. CDR3 coding DNA: TGCGCCAGCAGCTTGGCTAGCGGGGGTGGTCCAGAGACCCAGTACTTC. Translating gives CASSLASGGGPETQYF. Looking up the rest from reference TRBV5-1 and TRBJ2-5 gives the full variable domain: KAGVTQTPRYLIKTRGQQVTLSCSPISGHRSVSWYQQTPGQGLQFLFEYFSETQRNKGNFPGRFSGRQFSNSRSEMNVSTLELGDSALYLCASSLASGGGPETQYFGPGTRLLVL.